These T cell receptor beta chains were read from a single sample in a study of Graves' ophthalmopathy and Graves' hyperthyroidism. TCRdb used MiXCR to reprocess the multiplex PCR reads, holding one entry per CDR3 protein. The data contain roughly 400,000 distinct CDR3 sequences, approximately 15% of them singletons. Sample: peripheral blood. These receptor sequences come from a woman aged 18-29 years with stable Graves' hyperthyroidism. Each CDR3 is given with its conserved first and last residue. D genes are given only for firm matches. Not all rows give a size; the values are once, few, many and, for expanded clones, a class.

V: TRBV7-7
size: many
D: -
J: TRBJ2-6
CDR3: CASSLTADSGANVLTF
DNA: TGTGCTAGCAGCTTAACAGCCGACTCTGGGGCCAACGTCCTGACTTTC

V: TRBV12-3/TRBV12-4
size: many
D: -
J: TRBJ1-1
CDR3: CASTRALNTEAFF
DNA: TGTGCCAGCACCAGGGCCCTGAACACTGAAGCTTTCTTT

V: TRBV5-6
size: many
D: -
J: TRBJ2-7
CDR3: CASSLGHYAGYEQYF
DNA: TGTGCCAGCAGCCTCGGACACTACGCGGGCTACGAGCAGTACTTC

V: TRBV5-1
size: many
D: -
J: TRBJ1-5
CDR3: CASSLSSGNQPQHF
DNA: TGCGCCAGCAGCTTATCAAGCGGCAATCAGCCCCAGCATTTT

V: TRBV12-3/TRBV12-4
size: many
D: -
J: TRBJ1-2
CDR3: CASSLRGGGQHGYTF
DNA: TGTGCCAGCAGTTTGAGGGGTGGAGGACAGCATGGCTACACCTTC

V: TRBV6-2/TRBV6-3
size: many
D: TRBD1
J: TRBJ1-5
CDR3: CASNPFPGRGLGNQPQHF
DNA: TGTGCCAGCAACCCATTCCCCGGCAGGGGGCTTGGCAATCAGCCCCAGCATTTT

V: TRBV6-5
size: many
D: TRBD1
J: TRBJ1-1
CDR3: CASSSQGARTEAFF
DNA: TGTGCCAGCAGTTCACAGGGGGCTCGGACTGAAGCTTTCTTT

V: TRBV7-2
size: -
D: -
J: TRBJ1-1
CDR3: CASLGRHNTEAFF
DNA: TGTGCCAGCCTGGGGCGACACAACACTGAAGCTTTCTTT

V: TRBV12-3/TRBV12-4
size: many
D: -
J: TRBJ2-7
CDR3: CASSFKGEQYF
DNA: TGTGCCAGCAGTTTTAAGGGCGAGCAGTACTTC

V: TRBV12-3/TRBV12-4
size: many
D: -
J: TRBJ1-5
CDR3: CASSLVGWGQPQHF
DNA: TGTGCCAGCAGTTTAGTGGGGTGGGGTCAGCCCCAGCATTTT

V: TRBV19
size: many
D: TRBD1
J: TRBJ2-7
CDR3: CASSIGTGRAYEQYF
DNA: TGTGCCAGTAGTATTGGGACAGGGAGGGCCTACGAGCAGTACTTC

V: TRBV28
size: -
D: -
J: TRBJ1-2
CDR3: CASSLDGAYGYTF
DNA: TGTGCCAGCAGTTTAGACGGCGCCTATGGCTACACCTTC

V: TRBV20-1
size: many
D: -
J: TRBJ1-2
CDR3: CSARELRGTNYGYTF
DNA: TGCAGTGCTAGAGAGTTAAGGGGTACTAACTATGGCTACACCTTC

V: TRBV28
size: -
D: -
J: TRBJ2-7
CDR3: CASTTGGQGFYEQYF
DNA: TGTGCCAGCACAACCGGGGGGCAGGGCTTTTACGAGCAGTACTTC

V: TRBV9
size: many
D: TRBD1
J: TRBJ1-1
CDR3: CASSVSGGTEAFF
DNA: TGTGCCAGCAGCGTATCAGGGGGGACTGAAGCTTTCTTT

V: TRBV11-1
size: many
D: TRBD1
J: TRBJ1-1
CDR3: CASSLGTGSFSAFF
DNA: TGTGCCAGCAGCTTGGGGACAGGGAGTTTTTCAGCTTTCTTT

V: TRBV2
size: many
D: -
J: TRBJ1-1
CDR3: CASRETWNTEAFF
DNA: TGTGCCAGCAGGGAAACATGGAACACTGAAGCTTTCTTT

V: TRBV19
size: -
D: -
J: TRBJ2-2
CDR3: CASSGFAGELFF
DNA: TGTGCCAGTTCCGGGTTTGCCGGGGAGCTGTTTTTT

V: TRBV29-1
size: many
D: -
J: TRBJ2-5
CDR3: CSVGDNGETQYF
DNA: TGCAGCGTCGGGGACAACGGAGAGACCCAGTACTTC

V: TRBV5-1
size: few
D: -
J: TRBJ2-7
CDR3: CASSLDRAEQYF
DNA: TGCGCCAGCAGCTTGGACAGGGCCGAGCAGTACTTC

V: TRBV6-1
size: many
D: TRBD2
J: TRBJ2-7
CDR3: CASSGGLAGGAYEQYF
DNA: TGTGCCAGCAGTGGGGGACTAGCGGGAGGTGCCTACGAGCAGTACTTC

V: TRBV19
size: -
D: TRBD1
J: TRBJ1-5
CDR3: CASSIRQGSGNQPQHF
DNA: TGTGCCAGTAGTATTCGACAGGGATCTGGCAATCAGCCCCAGCATTTT

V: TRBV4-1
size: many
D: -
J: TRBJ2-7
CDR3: CASSQETGRAYEQYF
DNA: TGCGCCAGCAGCCAGGAAACAGGACGGGCCTACGAGCAGTACTTC

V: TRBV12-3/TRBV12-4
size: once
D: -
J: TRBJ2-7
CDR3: CASSSPREQYF
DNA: TGTGCCAGCAGTTCCCCACGGGAGCAGTACTTC

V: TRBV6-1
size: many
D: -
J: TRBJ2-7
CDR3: CASRPMGPSYEQYF
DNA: TGTGCCAGCCGTCCTATGGGGCCTTCCTACGAGCAGTACTTC

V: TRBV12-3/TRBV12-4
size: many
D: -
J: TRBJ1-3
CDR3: CASSSLPAGNTIYF
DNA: TGTGCCAGCAGTTCTCTGCCGGCTGGAAACACCATATATTTT

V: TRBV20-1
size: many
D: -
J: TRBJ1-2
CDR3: CSARPYGYTF
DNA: TGCAGTGCTAGACCCTATGGCTACACCTTC

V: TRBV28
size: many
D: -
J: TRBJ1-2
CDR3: CASSTGARSGYTF
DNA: TGTGCCAGCAGTACCGGGGCCCGTTCTGGCTACACCTTC

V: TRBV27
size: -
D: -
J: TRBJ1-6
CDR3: CASSFLDGPLHF
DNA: TGTGCCAGCAGTTTTCTCGACGGACCCCTCCACTTT

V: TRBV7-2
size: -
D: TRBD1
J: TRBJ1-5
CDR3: CASSPPGDRAQPQHF
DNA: TGTGCCAGCAGCCCCCCCGGCGACAGGGCTCAGCCCCAGCATTTT

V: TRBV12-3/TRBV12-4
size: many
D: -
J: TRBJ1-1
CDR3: CASSFFGLEAFF
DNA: TGTGCCAGCAGTTTCTTTGGGCTAGAAGCTTTCTTT